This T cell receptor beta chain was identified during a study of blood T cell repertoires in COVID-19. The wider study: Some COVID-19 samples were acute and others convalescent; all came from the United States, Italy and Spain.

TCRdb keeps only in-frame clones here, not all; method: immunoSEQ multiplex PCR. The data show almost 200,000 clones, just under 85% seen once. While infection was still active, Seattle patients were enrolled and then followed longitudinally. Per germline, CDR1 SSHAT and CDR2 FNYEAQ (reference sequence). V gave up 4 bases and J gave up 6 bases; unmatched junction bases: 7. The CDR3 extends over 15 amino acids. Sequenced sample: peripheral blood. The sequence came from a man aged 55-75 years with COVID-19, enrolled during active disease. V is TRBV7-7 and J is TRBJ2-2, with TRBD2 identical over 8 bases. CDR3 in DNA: TGTGCCAGCAGCTGGAGAGCGGGAGAACCCGGGGAGCTGTTTTTT. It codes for CASSWRAGEPGELFF.